This T cell receptor beta chain came from a study of blood T cell repertoires in COVID-19. V lost 8 bases, J lost 1 base, and 9 bases stayed unmatched. The CDR3 is made up of 16 amino acids. Germline V gene lookup returns CDR1 LNHDA and CDR2 SQIVND (reference sequence). Measured with immunoSEQ multiplex PCR; TCRdb has only the in-frame clones, and not every one. The sample holds roughly 290,000 clones, around four fifths seen once. Sequenced material: peripheral blood. The chain carries TRBV19 and TRBJ1-5; 9 bases align to TRBD1. The receptor comes from a woman between 50 and 59 years old with active or convalescent COVID-19. The CDR3 nucleotides are TGTGCCAGTTCGGACAGGGGAAGTGGAAGCAATCAGCCCCAGCATTTT. Protein sequence: CASSDRGSGSNQPQHF.